Reported below is one TCR beta chain. Its target is unknown. The CDR3 runs to 16 residues. Trimming left V 1 base short and J 4 bases short, with 15 bases between. The V gene's germline CDR1 is MGHRA and CDR2 YSYEKL. Measured with immunoSEQ multiplex PCR; TCRdb has only the in-frame clones, and not every one. The data contain 60,000 to 65,000 clones, approximately 57% of them singletons. This sample stems from a study of cytotoxic CD8 clonotypes in ibrutinib-treated CLL. Study at large: Sample averages reached 250,000 or so productive templates and 94,082 productive rearrangements.

Notes on the study in general: Clonality went higher at ibrutinib response and then dropped back toward baseline at progression. Public clonotypes occurred uncommonly; on treatment, they contracted or remained stable.

This clonotype originated in a human donor with chronic lymphocytic leukemia. V and J are TRBV4-1 and TRBJ2-3; no firm D call. This specimen consisted of PBMCs, obtained after 12 months of ibrutinib treatment. DNA of the CDR3: TGCGCCAGCAGCCAAGTGGGTGACTGGAGCCCAGATACGCAGTATTTT. Its translation is CASSQVGDWSPDTQYF.